Following are 30 T cell receptor beta chains from one sample sequenced in a study of T cell repertoires in cytomegalovirus infection. TCRdb itself ran the reads through MiXCR, one entry per CDR3 protein. The repertoire holds 450,000 to 650,000 distinct CDR3 sequences, about a quarter seen once, with 13% in the top ten. Sequencing used PBMCs. All receptors come from a human donor in good health (CMV status not recorded). Some clones in this sample may be carry-over from other donors' samples.

This clonotype came up a few times. V usage is TRBV6-1 and J usage is TRBJ1-3; TRBD1 might be the D (6 bases). V dropped 2 bases and J dropped 2 bases, with 13 bases sitting between them. CDR1 is MNHNS, CDR2 SASEGT, per germline. This CDR3 is 16 amino acids long. This CDR3 reads CASSEWGPEAGNTIYF. In nucleotides, the CDR3 is TGTGCCAGCAGTGAATGGGGGCCCGAGGCTGGAAACACCATATATTTT.

CDR3 DNA sequence: TGTGCCAGCAGCCTCCGACAGGGGGATGAAGCTTTCTTT. This translates into CASSLRQGDEAFF. The chain recombines TRBV12-3 or TRBV12-4 with TRBJ1-1; 9 nucleotides line up with TRBD1. V was pared by 6 bases and J by 7 bases, with 6 bases of the junction left unmatched. The CDR3 loop spans 13 amino acids.

The J gene is TRBJ2-3, the V gene TRBV11-3; weak D call: TRBD2 (5 bases). The V end lost 4 bases, the J end lost 2 bases, and 16 bases lay between the germline ends. Germline CDR1 is SGHNT and CDR2 is YENEEA. The CDR3 has 16 residues. CDR3: CASSSWTERDTDTQYF. CDR3 bases: TGTGCCAGCAGCTCGTGGACGGAGAGGGACACAGATACGCAGTATTTT.

This clonotype was counted many times. The J gene is TRBJ2-1, the V gene TRBV7-3; 9 nucleotides match TRBD2. This CDR3 has 16 amino acids. Germline V gene data show CDR1 as SGHTA and CDR2 as FQGTGA. V shed 5 bases and J 6 bases; nucleotides not matched to a gene: 11. CDR3 in DNA: TGTGCCAGCAGCCCCCAGCCTAGCGGGATCGCCAATGAGCAGTTCTTC. Translated, it gives CASSPQPSGIANEQFF.

This clonotype was found once. The rearrangement joins TRBV20-1 to TRBJ2-5, with a tentative D call TRBD1 (6 bases). Germline assignment: CDR1 DFQATT and CDR2 SNEGSKA (reference sequence). The CDR3 covers 13 residues. Deletions cut 0 bases from V and 4 bases from J, with 9 bases between. The CDR3 region has the DNA TGCAGTGCTAGAGAGGGACATCGAGAGACCCAGTACTTC. It codes for CSAREGHRETQYF.

The V gene is TRBV5-6, the J gene TRBJ1-5; 10 bases match TRBD1. Unmatched junction bases numbered 4, after V lost 4 bases and J lost 6 bases. The CDR3 consists of 14 residues. Per germline, CDR1 SGHDT and CDR2 YYEEEE. The CDR3 sequence: CASSGDRGGQPQHF. CDR3 bases: TGTGCCAGCAGCGGGGACAGGGGAGGTCAGCCCCAGCATTTT.

The chain carries TRBV19 and TRBJ2-7, with D possibly being TRBD2 (5 bases). The V end lost 5 bases, the J end lost 1 base, and 12 bases lay between the germline ends. The germline gives CDR1 LNHDA, CDR2 SQIVND (reference sequence). The CDR3 spans 14 residues. The CDR3 nucleotides read TGTGCCAGTAGTGGACTCTCCCCTTCCTACGAGCAGTACTTC. Amino acids: CASSGLSPSYEQYF. The variable domain in full, completed from reference TRBV19 and TRBJ2-7, reads DGGITQSPKYLFRKEGQNVTLSCEQNLNHDAMYWYRQDPGQGLRLIYYSQIVNDFQKGDIAEGYSVSREKKESFPLTVTSAQKNPTAFYLCASSGLSPSYEQYFGPGTRLTVT.

The table lists this clonotype with a few counts. The chain links TRBV12-3 or TRBV12-4 to TRBJ2-2; unclear D gene. V was shortened by 4 bases and J by 0 bases, with 6 bases between the two germline ends. CDR3 length: 14 residues. This chain's CDR3 is CASSSIANTGELFF. As DNA, the CDR3 is TGTGCCAGCAGTTCCATAGCGAACACCGGGGAGCTGTTTTTT.

This clonotype was counted between two and nine times. J is TRBJ2-1 and V is TRBV20-1; 8 bases align to TRBD2. The CDR3 is 15 amino acids. Per germline, CDR1 DFQATT and CDR2 SNEGSKA (reference sequence). Losses at the gene ends were 5 bases for V and 4 bases for J; bases not matched to a gene: 10. CDR3 sequence: CSALPSERGYNEQFF. DNA of the CDR3: TGCAGTGCTCTTCCTTCCGAGCGGGGGTACAATGAGCAGTTCTTC.

This chain joins TRBV19 and TRBJ1-1, with 9 nucleotides matching TRBD1. V shed 1 base and J 5 bases; nucleotides not matched to a gene: 14. CDR3 length equals 18 residues. Germline lookup yields CDR1 LNHDA and CDR2 SQIVND (reference sequence). Written as DNA, the CDR3 is TGTGCCAGTAGTATAGCCCTGGGGCTCCGACAGGGGGGAACTGAAGCTTTCTTT. Its translation: CASSIALGLRQGGTEAFF.

This clonotype appeared many times. The V call is TRBV7-2, the J call TRBJ2-1; D possibly corresponds to TRBD1 (5 bases). The V and J ends lost 5 bases and 6 bases respectively, with 14 bases between them. Germline lookup yields CDR1 SGHTA and CDR2 FQGNSA. The CDR3 runs to 14 residues. The CDR3 sequence is CASSRSGSVNEQFF. CDR3 sequence (DNA): TGTGCCAGCAGCCGTTCAGGGTCAGTCAATGAGCAGTTCTTC.

V is TRBV2 and J is TRBJ2-5, with 9 bases aligning to TRBD2. Germline trimming cut 3 bases from V and 4 bases from J; bases unmatched to any gene: 3. Germline V gene lookup returns CDR1 SNHLY and CDR2 FYNNEI. There are 14 residues in the CDR3. This chain's CDR3 is CASSDAGGGETQYF. Written as DNA, the CDR3 is TGTGCCAGCAGTGATGCGGGGGGGGGAGAGACCCAGTACTTC.

This clonotype turned up a few times. The gene calls are TRBV5-4 and TRBJ2-1; 8 bases align to TRBD2. The CDR3 has 15 residues. V shed 4 bases, J shed 4 bases, and the junction held 7 bases outside the gene matches. The germline gives CDR1 SGHNT, CDR2 YYREEE (reference sequence). CDR3 nucleotide sequence: TGTGCCAGCAGCACCCCGGGACTAGGATACAATGAGCAGTTCTTC. Its translation: CASSTPGLGYNEQFF. The whole variable domain, remainder taken from reference TRBV5-4 and TRBJ2-1, is ETGVTQSPTHLIKTRGQQVTLRCSSQSGHNTVSWYQQALGQGPQFIFQYYREEENGRGNFPPRFSGLQFPNYSSELNVNALELDDSALYLCASSTPGLGYNEQFFGPGTRLTVL.

This clonotype has a handful of counts. V is TRBV5-4 and J is TRBJ2-1; TRBD2 might be the D (6 bases). With 2 bases removed from V and 6 bases from J, the gap between germline ends came to 12 bases. The germline CDR1 and CDR2 sequences are SGHNT and YYREEE (reference sequence). CDR3 size: 14 residues. The CDR3 sequence is CASSFPGSGNEQFF. Written as DNA, the CDR3 is TGTGCCAGCAGCTTCCCCGGGAGCGGCAATGAGCAGTTCTTC.

This clonotype was seen repeatedly, ten times or more. V and J are TRBV28 and TRBJ2-2, with TRBD2 matching over 9 bases. J gave up 1 base and V 4 bases, and 7 bases lay outside the gene matches. The germline V gene encodes CDR1 MDHEN and CDR2 SYDVKM. This CDR3 contains 17 residues. Written as DNA, the CDR3 is TGTGCCAGCAGTTCAAGAGCGGGAGGCTTGAACACCGGGGAGCTGTTTTTT. Residues: CASSSRAGGLNTGELFF.

This clonotype was picked up many times. V and J are TRBV27 and TRBJ2-5, with no clear D. The CDR3 covers 13 residues. V lost 0 bases and J 4 bases, leaving 6 bases between the germline ends. From germline, CDR1 is MNHEY and CDR2 SMNVEV (reference sequence). CDR3 sequence: CASSLSLGETQYF. DNA of the CDR3: TGTGCCAGCAGTTTATCGTTGGGAGAGACCCAGTACTTC.

V usage is TRBV6-2 or TRBV6-3 and J usage is TRBJ2-7; 12 bases align to TRBD2. The V gene's germline CDR1 is MNHEY and CDR2 SVGEGT. This CDR3 has 14 residues. V lost 6 bases and J lost 5; bases outside the gene matches: 5. The CDR3 DNA is TGTGCCAGCAGGGCTAGCGGGAGGGCCCACGAGCAGTACTTC. It is translated as CASRASGRAHEQYF.

Regarding this clonotype: One end of the junction varies from germline; a read error may be responsible. V usage is TRBV7-7 and J usage is TRBJ2-1; 7 bases map to TRBD2. The germline V gene has CDR1 SSHAT and CDR2 FNYEAQ (reference sequence). The CDR3 contains 13 residues. The CDR3 DNA reads TGTGCTAGCAGCTCTTACTCGGGGGGTGAGCAGTTCTTC. Its protein is CASSSYSGGEQFF.

This clonotype was seen more than once but under ten times. The chain combines TRBV6-1 with TRBJ1-5; D gene ambiguous. Germline CDR1 MNHNS, CDR2 SASEGT. The CDR3 has 13 residues. Deletions cut 8 bases from V and 2 bases from J, with 10 bases between. In DNA, the CDR3 is TGTGCCAGCCGTTCGGCAGGCAATCAGCCCCAGCATTTT. It is translated as CASRSAGNQPQHF.

The rearrangement joins TRBV20-1 to TRBJ2-1, with 7 bases fitting TRBD2. Germline V gene sequence: CDR1 DFQATT, CDR2 SNEGSKA (reference sequence). The CDR3 extends over 13 amino acids. The trim removed 6 bases at V and 3 bases at J, leaving 5 bases unmatched. CDR3 loop: CSAGGGDYNEQFF. The CDR3 bases are TGCAGTGCGGGGGGGGGGGACTACAATGAGCAGTTCTTC.

This clonotype was recorded only once. This rearrangement joins TRBV5-6 to TRBJ1-1; no definite D call. The length of the CDR3 is 15 residues. Looked up from germline, CDR1 is SGHDT and CDR2 is YYEEEE. Trimming cost V 4 bases and J 8 bases, with 21 bases left between them. CDR3: CASSETVIMITEAFF. CDR3 DNA sequence: TGTGCCAGCAGCGAGACCGTGATCATGATCACCGAAGCTTTCTTT.

The chain uses TRBV28 and TRBJ1-1, with D hard to call. Germline V CDR1 and CDR2: MDHEN, SYDVKM. The CDR3 sequence is 12 residues long. The germline V and J ends were trimmed by 7 bases and 1 base, with 7 bases remaining between them. CDR3 sequence reads: CASISGNTEAFF. CDR3 coding DNA: TGTGCCAGCATCTCCGGGAACACTGAAGCTTTCTTT.

The chain couples TRBV6-1 to TRBJ1-2; TRBD1 is a possible D gene (5 bases). Germline V lookup: CDR1 MNHNS, CDR2 SASEGT. The length of the CDR3 is 14 residues. V was pared by 5 bases and J by 5 bases, with 15 bases between. This chain's CDR3 is CASSTEGSPYGYTF. The CDR3 nucleotides read TGTGCCAGCAGTACCGAGGGGAGTCCGTATGGCTACACCTTC.

This clonotype was seen at least ten times. The V gene is TRBV7-6, the J gene TRBJ2-3; D is possibly TRBD2 (5 bases). This CDR3 comprises 16 residues. Trimming stripped 0 bases from V and 2 bases from J, with 12 bases between. Germline V gene data show CDR1 as SGHVS and CDR2 as FNYEAQ. DNA for the CDR3: TGTGCCAGCAGCTTAGCGGCTAGCCCGACCACAGATACGCAGTATTTT. Protein sequence: CASSLAASPTTDTQYF. Full variable domain (missing parts from reference TRBV7-6 and TRBJ2-3): GAGVSQSPRYKVTKRGQDVALRCDPISGHVSLYWYRQALGQGPEFLTYFNYEAQQDKSGLPNDRFSAERPEGSISTLTIQRTEQRDSAMYRCASSLAASPTTDTQYFGPGTRLTVL.

A word on this clonotype: A much larger clone is a single base away; this may be a read error. The rearrangement uses TRBV7-2 and TRBJ2-7; possible D gene TRBD2, 5 bases. This CDR3 has 17 amino acids. Germline CDR1 and CDR2: SGHTA and FQGNSA. The CDR3 loop is CAGSLALPSGRPYEQYF. In DNA form, the CDR3 reads TGTGCCGGCAGCTTAGCCCTTCCCAGCGGCCGACCCTACGAGCAGTACTTC.

This clonotype has ten or more counts. The J gene is TRBJ2-7, the V gene TRBV7-2, with 9 positions matching TRBD1. The CDR3 spans 16 residues. The germline V gene has CDR1 SGHTA and CDR2 FQGNSA. V shed 1 base, J shed 6 bases, and the junction held 10 bases outside the gene matches. The CDR3 DNA reads TGTGCCAGCAGCTTAGGGGGACCGGGACAGGGCGGCGAGCAGTACTTC. Amino acids: CASSLGGPGQGGEQYF.

This clonotype has a count of ten or more. This chain uses TRBV11-2 with TRBJ1-5; 7 nucleotides align to TRBD1. V shed 5 bases and J 4 bases; nucleotides not matched to a gene: 5. The germline V gene encodes CDR1 SGHAT and CDR2 FQNNGV. The CDR3 loop spans 14 amino acids. The CDR3 here is CASSNQGGNQPQHF. CDR3 coding DNA: TGTGCCAGCAGCAATCAGGGGGGGAATCAGCCCCAGCATTTT.

The chain carries TRBV5-1 and TRBJ2-1, with 11 bases lining up with TRBD2. Germline values: CDR1 SGHRS, CDR2 YFSETQ. The junction had 13 bases not matched to a gene; V was cut back by 4 bases and J by 10 bases. This CDR3 has 16 residues. The CDR3 reads CASSALAGELGREQFF. The CDR3 nucleotides are TGCGCCAGCAGCGCACTAGCGGGAGAGCTGGGTAGGGAGCAGTTCTTC.

The chain joins TRBV7-9 to TRBJ1-1, with no clear D. The CDR3 extends over 11 amino acids. Trimming pared 4 bases from V and 11 bases from J, leaving 11 bases between. Germline CDR1 and CDR2: SEHNR and FQNEAQ (reference sequence). CDR3 region: CASSSQSMAFF. DNA of the CDR3: TGTGCCAGCAGCTCACAGTCGATGGCTTTCTTT. Using reference TRBV7-9 and TRBJ1-1 for the parts outside the CDR3, the full variable domain is DTGVSQNPRHKITKRGQNVTFRCDPISEHNRLYWYRQTLGQGPEFLTYFQNEAQLEKSRLLSDRFSAERPKGSFSTLEIQRTEQGDSAMYLCASSSQSMAFFGQGTRLTVV.

The J gene is TRBJ2-7, the V gene TRBV2; unclear D gene. This CDR3 is built from 13 residues. Germline V CDR1 and CDR2: SNHLY, FYNNEI. The germline V and J ends were trimmed by 3 bases and 5 bases, with 11 bases remaining between them. In DNA, the CDR3 is TGTGCCAGCAGTGATGGGCTCGTTGACGAGCAGTACGTC. Translating it yields CASSDGLVDEQYV.